This TCR beta chain was documented in a study of T cells in Graves' hyperthyroidism and ophthalmopathy. Concerning this clonotype itself: Its antigen is currently unknown.

RNA transcripts yielded amplified TCR beta CDR3 regions. HTBI primers drove first-round RT-PCR of the TCR CDR3. TCRdb ran MiXCR on the multiplex PCR reads and lists one entry per CDR3 protein. The repertoire holds about 330,000 distinct CDR3 sequences, approximately 15% seen once, with around 32% in the top ten. Overall study findings and caveats: Separation of ophthalmopathy from stable hyperthyroidism was achieved by a 13 V-J model.

This CDR3 is 14 amino acids long. Trimming took 0 bases from V and 8 from J, leaving 11 bases between them. Germline CDR1 is KGHSH and CDR2 is LQKENI. The source material was blood. This clonotype was sampled from a woman aged 40 to 50 with Graves' ophthalmopathy. The chain has TRBV18 and TRBJ2-1, with D unresolved. CDR3 sequence reads: CASSPPFGVDEQFF. CDR3 nucleotide sequence: TGTGCCAGCTCACCACCGTTTGGGGTTGATGAGCAGTTCTTC.